This entry lists 23 T cell receptor beta chains sequenced from one sample in a study of long-term antiretroviral therapy in people with HIV. Survey-level immunoSEQ v3.0 assays were run. TCRdb's copy holds only in-frame clones and misses some; the assay was immunoSEQ multiplex PCR. The sample records about 33,000 clones, approximately 96% being singletons. The starting material was unsorted PBMCs, obtained roughly 6.9 years after starting antiretroviral therapy. The receptors come from a young man with HIV.

This sequence joins TRBV29-1 and TRBJ1-2; tentative D call: TRBD1 (5 bases). The CDR3 extends over 13 amino acids. Germline V lookup: CDR1 SQVTM, CDR2 ANQGSEA. Trimming removed 6 bases at V and 3 bases at J, with 14 bases between. This chain's CDR3 is CSVQTPGHYGYTF. The CDR3 coding sequence is TGCAGCGTCCAAACCCCGGGACACTATGGCTACACCTTC.

In its sample, this clone was seen once. The chain couples TRBV9 to TRBJ2-1; 14 bases agree with TRBD2. The CDR3 is made up of 15 amino acids. Looked up from germline, CDR1 is SGDLS and CDR2 is YYNGEE. With V trimmed by 4 bases and J by 8 bases, 5 bases remained unmatched. This CDR3 is CASSLGLAGGYEQFF. The CDR3 DNA is TGTGCCAGCAGCTTAGGACTAGCGGGAGGTTATGAGCAGTTCTTC.

The chain couples TRBV5-4 to TRBJ2-7, with TRBD1 matching over 8 bases. The V and J ends lost 5 bases and 4 bases, in that order; junction bases with no gene match: 11. The CDR3 consists of 15 residues. Per germline, CDR1 SGHNT and CDR2 YYREEE (reference sequence). CDR3 protein: CASSAGTQGAYEQYF. CDR3 bases: TGTGCCAGCAGTGCCGGGACCCAGGGGGCTTACGAGCAGTACTTC. The variable domain in full, with the rest retrieved from reference TRBV5-4 and TRBJ2-7, is ETGVTQSPTHLIKTRGQQVTLRCSSQSGHNTVSWYQQALGQGPQFIFQYYREEENGRGNFPPRFSGLQFPNYSSELNVNALELDDSALYLCASSAGTQGAYEQYFGPGTRLTVT.

V and J are TRBV15 and TRBJ2-4; TRBD2 matches at 7 bases. This CDR3 region has 17 residues. CDR1 and CDR2 from the germline V gene are LNHNV and YYDKDF (reference sequence). J was trimmed by 8 bases and V by 4 bases; bases with no gene match: 17. The CDR3 nucleotides read TGTGCCACCAGCATTGCTCGGGGGAGGGGAGGGTTTGACATTCAGTACTTC. Its translation: CATSIARGRGGFDIQYF. Complete variable domain (other parts from reference TRBV15 and TRBJ2-4): DAMVIQNPRYQVTQFGKPVTLSCSQTLNHNVMYWYQQKSSQAPKLLFHYYDKDFNNEADTPDNFQSRRPNTSFCFLDIRSPGLGDTAMYLCATSIARGRGGFDIQYFGAGTRLSVL.

Comments on this clone: Other DNA sequences in the same sample also yield this CDR3. This chain connects TRBV7-9 to TRBJ1-2, with 10 bases that match TRBD1. Germline CDR1 is SEHNR and CDR2 is FQNEAQ (reference sequence). The CDR3 length is 13 residues. V was pared by 3 bases and J by 6 bases, with 1 base of the junction left unmatched. CDR3 in amino acids: CASSLGTGDGYTF. In nucleotides, the CDR3 is TGTGCCAGCAGCTTGGGGACAGGGGATGGCTACACCTTC. Together with reference TRBV7-9 and TRBJ1-2, the CDR3 gives the full variable domain: DTGVSQNPRHKITKRGQNVTFRCDPISEHNRLYWYRQTLGQGPEFLTYFQNEAQLEKSRLLSDRFSAERPKGSFSTLEIQRTEQGDSAMYLCASSLGTGDGYTFGSGTRLTVV.

The gene calls are TRBV5-1 and TRBJ1-4, with a tentative D call TRBD1 (6 bases). The CDR3 is 15 residues long. Trimming removed 0 bases from V and 4 bases from J, with 10 bases in between. The germline gives CDR1 SGHRS, CDR2 YFSETQ. The CDR3, as DNA: TGCGCCAGCAGCTTGGGACGGGGGCTTAATGAAAAACTGTTTTTT. Its translation is CASSLGRGLNEKLFF.

The genes are TRBV18 and TRBJ2-6, with a possible D match to TRBD1 (6 bases). Germline V gives CDR1 KGHSH, CDR2 LQKENI. Trimming shortened V by 0 bases and J by 0 bases, and 12 bases separated the two germline ends. The CDR3 has 18 amino acids. Here the CDR3 DNA reads TGTGCCAGCTCACCACCGAACAGGGAAATCTCTGGGGCCAACGTCCTGACTTTC. As protein: CASSPPNREISGANVLTF.

This clone appeared once. The chain links TRBV15 to TRBJ2-3, with D perhaps matching TRBD1 (7 bases). Germline CDR1 LNHNV, CDR2 YYDKDF (reference sequence). CDR3 length: 14 amino acids. V lost 4 bases, J lost 11 bases, and 19 bases lay in between. DNA of the CDR3: TGTGCCACCAGCACAGGGGGGCCCTCCGGGAAGCAGTATTTT. Its protein product is CATSTGGPSGKQYF.

V usage is TRBV6-6 and J usage is TRBJ1-2; TRBD1 matches 8 bases. The germline V gene has CDR1 MNHNY and CDR2 SVGAGI (reference sequence). The CDR3 contains 15 residues. Losses at the gene ends were 0 bases for V and 6 bases for J; bases not matched to a gene: 6. CDR3 sequence: CASSYSAWTGNGYTF. In DNA form, the CDR3 reads TGTGCCAGCAGTTACTCGGCCTGGACAGGGAATGGCTACACCTTC.

The chain combines TRBV7-2 with TRBJ1-5; a possible D gene is TRBD1 (6 bases). The length of the CDR3 is 15 residues. The germline V and J ends were trimmed by 2 bases and 5 bases, with 13 bases remaining between them. Germline lookup yields CDR1 SGHTA and CDR2 FQGNSA. The CDR3 DNA reads as TGTGCCAGCAGCTTATGGGCAGAGGGGGATCAGCCCCAGCATTTT. This translates into CASSLWAEGDQPQHF. Using reference TRBV7-2 and TRBJ1-5 for the parts outside the CDR3, the full variable domain is GAGVSQSPSNKVTEKGKDVELRCDPISGHTALYWYRQSLGQGLEFLIYFQGNSAPDKSGLPSDRFSAERTGGSVSTLTIQRTQQEDSAVYLCASSLWAEGDQPQHFGDGTRLSIL.

This chain joins TRBV9 and TRBJ2-5; unclear D gene. V gave up 0 bases and J gave up 0 bases, with 6 bases separating them. The CDR3 runs to 14 residues. Germline V gene data show CDR1 as SGDLS and CDR2 as YYNGEE. DNA for the CDR3: TGTGCCAGCAGCGTAGGGGCCGACCAAGAGACCCAGTACTTC. Its translation is CASSVGADQETQYF.

This clone has a single count. The rearrangement joins TRBV30 to TRBJ2-5, with 7 bases aligning to TRBD2. With 5 bases clipped from V and 7 bases from J, the junction kept 10 bases outside the gene matches. The germline CDR1 and CDR2 sequences are GTSNPN and SVGIG (reference sequence). CDR3 length equals 13 residues. This chain's CDR3 is CAWDWGREGTQYF. The CDR3 DNA is TGTGCCTGGGACTGGGGGAGGGAGGGGACCCAGTACTTC. Drawing the rest from reference TRBV30 and TRBJ2-5, the complete variable domain is SQTIHQWPATLVQPVGSPLSLECTVEGTSNPNLYWYRQAAGRGLQLLFYSVGIGQISSEVPQNLSASRPQDRQFILSSKKLLLSDSGFYLCAWDWGREGTQYFGPGTRLLVL.

The chain carries TRBV19 and TRBJ2-7, with TRBD1 as a possible D gene (5 bases). Per the germline V gene, CDR1 is LNHDA and CDR2 is SQIVND (reference sequence). Trimming took off 2 bases at V and 5 bases at J, with 10 bases between the two ends. The CDR3 consists of 13 residues. The CDR3 nucleotides are TGTGCCAGTAGTATAATAGGCAGGGACGAGCAGTACTTC. As protein: CASSIIGRDEQYF.

The chain combines TRBV27 with TRBJ2-7, with 8 bases that match TRBD1. The CDR3 runs to 16 residues. Germline CDR1 and CDR2: MNHEY and SMNVEV (reference sequence). V shed 2 bases, J shed 2 bases, and the junction held 8 bases outside the gene matches. CDR3 bases: TGTGCCAGCAGTTTAAAGGGCAGGGGGCATCCCTACGAGCAGTACTTC. Translated: CASSLKGRGHPYEQYF.

J is TRBJ1-1 and V is TRBV9; D ambiguous. Germline-derived CDR1 and CDR2 are SGDLS and YYNGEE. Trimming left V 0 bases short and J 1 base short, with 10 bases between. This CDR3 has 15 residues. The CDR3 nucleotides read TGTGCCAGCAGCGTAGTGAGCCGAACGAACACTGAAGCTTTCTTT. Its protein product is CASSVVSRTNTEAFF.

The chain links TRBV5-4 to TRBJ2-7, with D possibly being TRBD1 or TRBD2 (6 bases each). The CDR3 consists of 14 residues. The germline V and J ends were trimmed by 0 bases and 4 bases, with 11 bases remaining between them. Germline V gene sequence: CDR1 SGHNT, CDR2 YYREEE (reference sequence). CDR3 sequence: CASSLVPGAYEQYF. DNA for the CDR3: TGTGCCAGCAGCTTGGTCCCGGGGGCGTACGAGCAGTACTTC. The full variable domain, its missing parts supplied by reference TRBV5-4 and TRBJ2-7, is ETGVTQSPTHLIKTRGQQVTLRCSSQSGHNTVSWYQQALGQGPQFIFQYYREEENGRGNFPPRFSGLQFPNYSSELNVNALELDDSALYLCASSLVPGAYEQYFGPGTRLTVT.

This rearrangement joins TRBV2 to TRBJ2-7, with D unresolved. The CDR3 is made up of 14 amino acids. The ends were cut back, 10 bases at V and 3 bases at J, with 19 bases in the middle. The germline V gene encodes CDR1 SNHLY and CDR2 FYNNEI. The CDR3 loop reads CATLSPGQFYEQYF. CDR3 coding DNA: TGTGCCACCTTGAGCCCGGGTCAGTTCTACGAGCAGTACTTC.

The CDR3, as DNA: TGCGCCAGCAGCTCGGGACAGGGTGAAAAACTGTTTTTT. It specifies CASSSGQGEKLFF. V gene TRBV5-1 combines with J gene TRBJ1-4; 9 bases agree with TRBD1. The CDR3 is 13 amino acids. V trimming: 3 bases; J trimming: 7 bases; junction bases outside the gene matches: 1. CDR1 is SGHRS, CDR2 YFSETQ, per germline.

The chain carries TRBV29-1 and TRBJ2-7, with no clear D. The CDR3 spans 13 residues. Germline V gene sequence: CDR1 SQVTM, CDR2 ANQGSEA. Trimming left V 8 bases short and J 2 bases short, with 16 bases between. In nucleotides, the CDR3 is TGCAGCCTACACCCCGAACAAACCTACGAGCAGTACTTC. Translating it yields CSLHPEQTYEQYF.

V gene TRBV6-6 combines with J gene TRBJ2-7, with TRBD2 matching over 7 bases. Trimming cost V 6 bases and J 2 bases; bases outside gene matches: 7. This CDR3 spans 14 amino acids. Germline CDR1 MNHNY, CDR2 SVGAGI (reference sequence). The DNA of the CDR3 is TGTGCCAGCAGCCCCAGCGGGACCACCTACGAGCAGTACTTC. Amino acid sequence: CASSPSGTTYEQYF.

The V and J genes are TRBV10-3 and TRBJ1-1; possible D gene TRBD1, 5 bases. V lost 4 bases and J 11 bases, leaving 11 bases between the germline ends. Per germline, CDR1 ENHRY and CDR2 SYGVKD. This CDR3 contains 11 residues. The DNA for the CDR3 is TGTGCCATCAGTGGAATGGAGGGGGCTTTCTTT. It is translated as CAISGMEGAFF.

This clone appeared once. The genes are TRBV2 and TRBJ2-7; 8 bases fit TRBD2. From germline, CDR1 is SNHLY and CDR2 FYNNEI. V lost 8 bases to trimming and J lost 2 bases; unmatched junction nucleotides: 5. The CDR3 is made up of 13 amino acids. The CDR3 protein is CASLRGVPYEQYF. CDR3 in DNA: TGTGCCAGCCTGCGGGGGGTTCCCTACGAGCAGTACTTC.

V gene TRBV5-6 combines with J gene TRBJ2-7; D perhaps matches TRBD1 (5 bases). V lost 6 bases and J lost 0, with 10 bases in between. Germline V gene data show CDR1 as SGHDT and CDR2 as YYEEEE. The CDR3 has 13 amino acids. Here the CDR3 reads CASTRQSSYEQYF. Written as DNA, the CDR3 is TGTGCCAGCACCAGACAGAGCTCCTACGAGCAGTACTTC.